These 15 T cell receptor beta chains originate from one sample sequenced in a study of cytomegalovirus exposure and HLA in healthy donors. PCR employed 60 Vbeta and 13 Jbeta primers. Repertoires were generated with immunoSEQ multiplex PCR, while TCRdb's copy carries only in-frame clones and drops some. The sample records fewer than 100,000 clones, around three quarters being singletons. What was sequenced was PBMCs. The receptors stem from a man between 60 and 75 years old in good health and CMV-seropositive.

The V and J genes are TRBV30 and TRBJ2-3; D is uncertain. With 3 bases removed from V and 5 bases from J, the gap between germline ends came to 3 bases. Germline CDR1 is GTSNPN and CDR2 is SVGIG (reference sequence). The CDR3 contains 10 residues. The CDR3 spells CAWRQDTQYF. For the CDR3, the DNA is TGTGCCTGGAGACAAGATACGCAGTATTTT.

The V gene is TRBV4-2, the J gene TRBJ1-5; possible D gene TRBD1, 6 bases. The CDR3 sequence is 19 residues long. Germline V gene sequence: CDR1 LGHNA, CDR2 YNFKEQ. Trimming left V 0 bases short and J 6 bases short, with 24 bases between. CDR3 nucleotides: TGTGCCAGCAGCCAAGAGGCCTACCCAGGGGCAGGGAACGTTCAGCCCCAGCATTTT. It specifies CASSQEAYPGAGNVQPQHF.

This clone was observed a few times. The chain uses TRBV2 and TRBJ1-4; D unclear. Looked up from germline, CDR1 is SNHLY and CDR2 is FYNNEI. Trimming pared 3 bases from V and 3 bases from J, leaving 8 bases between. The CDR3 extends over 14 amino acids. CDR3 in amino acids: CASSENRANEKLFF. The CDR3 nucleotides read TGTGCCAGCAGTGAGAACAGAGCTAATGAAAAACTGTTTTTT.

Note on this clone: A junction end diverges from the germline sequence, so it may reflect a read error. DNA for the CDR3: TGTTCCAGCAGCTTAGGAGACAGGGGGAGGACAGATACGCAGTATTTT. This encodes CSSSLGDRGRTDTQYF. The chain links TRBV7-9 to TRBJ2-3; 9 bases are a match to TRBD1. Germline CDR1 SEHNR, CDR2 FQNEAQ (reference sequence). This CDR3 spans 16 amino acids. The whole variable domain, remainder taken from reference TRBV7-9 and TRBJ2-3, is DTGVSQNPRHKITKRGQNVTFRCDPISEHNRLYWYRQTLGQGPEFLTYFQNEAQLEKSRLLSDRFSAERPKGSFSTLEIQRTEQGDSAMYLCSSSLGDRGRTDTQYFGPGTRLTVL.

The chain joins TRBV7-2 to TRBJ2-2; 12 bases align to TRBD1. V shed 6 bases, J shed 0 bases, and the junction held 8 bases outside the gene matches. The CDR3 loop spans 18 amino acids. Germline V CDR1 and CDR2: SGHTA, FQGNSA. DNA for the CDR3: TGTGCCAGCAGGTCGGGACAGGGGGCTCCCGCGAACACCGGGGAGCTGTTTTTT. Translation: CASRSGQGAPANTGELFF.

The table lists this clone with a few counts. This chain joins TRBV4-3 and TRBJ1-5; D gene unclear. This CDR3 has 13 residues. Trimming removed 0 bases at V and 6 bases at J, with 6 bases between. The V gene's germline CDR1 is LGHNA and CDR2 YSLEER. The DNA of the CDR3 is TGCGCCAGCAGCCAAGAGGGGAGTCAGCCCCAGCATTTT. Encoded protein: CASSQEGSQPQHF.

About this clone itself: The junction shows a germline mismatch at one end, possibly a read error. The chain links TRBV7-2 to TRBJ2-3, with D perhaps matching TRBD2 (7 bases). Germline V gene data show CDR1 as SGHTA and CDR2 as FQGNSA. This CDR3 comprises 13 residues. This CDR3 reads CANSLRGGDTQYF. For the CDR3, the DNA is TGTGCCAACAGCTTAAGGGGGGGGGATACGCAGTATTTT.

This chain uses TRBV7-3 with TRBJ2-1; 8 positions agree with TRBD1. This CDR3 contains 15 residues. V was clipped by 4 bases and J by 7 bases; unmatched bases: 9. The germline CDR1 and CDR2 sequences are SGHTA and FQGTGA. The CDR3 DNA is TGTGCCAGCAGCTCCCGACAGGGGCCTGGGAATGAGCAGTTCTTC. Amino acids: CASSSRQGPGNEQFF.

The CDR3 spells CASSLHSGGAGETQYF. The CDR3 nucleotides are TGTGCCAGCAGCTTACATAGCGGGGGGGCAGGCGAGACCCAGTACTTC. The V gene is TRBV11-2, the J gene TRBJ2-5; 11 nucleotides agree with TRBD2. Looked up from germline, CDR1 is SGHAT and CDR2 is FQNNGV. This CDR3 has 16 residues. J lost 5 bases, V lost 2 bases, and 7 bases had no gene match.

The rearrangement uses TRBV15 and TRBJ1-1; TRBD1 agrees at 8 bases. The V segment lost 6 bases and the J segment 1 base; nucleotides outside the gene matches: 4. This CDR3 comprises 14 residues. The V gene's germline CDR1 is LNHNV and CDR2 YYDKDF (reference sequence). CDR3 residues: CATRQGASNTEAFF. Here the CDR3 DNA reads TGTGCCACCAGGCAGGGGGCGTCGAACACTGAAGCTTTCTTT.

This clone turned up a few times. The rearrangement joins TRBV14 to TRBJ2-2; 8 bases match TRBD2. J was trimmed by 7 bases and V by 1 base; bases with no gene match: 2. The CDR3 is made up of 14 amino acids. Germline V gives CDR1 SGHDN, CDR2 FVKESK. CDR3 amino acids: CASSQVLAVGELFF. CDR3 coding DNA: TGTGCCAGCAGCCAAGTACTAGCGGTCGGGGAGCTGTTTTTT.

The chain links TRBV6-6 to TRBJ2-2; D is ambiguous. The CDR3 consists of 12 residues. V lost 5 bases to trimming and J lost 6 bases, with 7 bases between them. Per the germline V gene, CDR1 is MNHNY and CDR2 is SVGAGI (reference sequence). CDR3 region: CASSPLPGELFF. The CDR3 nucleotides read TGTGCCAGCAGTCCACTCCCCGGGGAGCTGTTTTTT.

The CDR3 nucleotides read TGTGCCAGCAGCTTAAACAGAGACTCTGGAAACACCATATATTTT. It is translated as CASSLNRDSGNTIYF. The J gene is TRBJ1-3, the V gene TRBV7-8; D ambiguous. Germline loops: CDR1 SGHVS, CDR2 FQNEAQ. The CDR3 is 15 residues long. V gave up 2 bases and J gave up 0 bases, with 8 bases separating them.

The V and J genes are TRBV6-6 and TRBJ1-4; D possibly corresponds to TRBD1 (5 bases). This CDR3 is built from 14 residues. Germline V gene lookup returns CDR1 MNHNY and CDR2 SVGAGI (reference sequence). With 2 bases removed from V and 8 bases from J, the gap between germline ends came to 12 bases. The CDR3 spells CASSYGAPGEKLFF. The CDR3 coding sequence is TGTGCCAGCAGTTACGGGGCCCCGGGCGAAAAACTGTTTTTT.

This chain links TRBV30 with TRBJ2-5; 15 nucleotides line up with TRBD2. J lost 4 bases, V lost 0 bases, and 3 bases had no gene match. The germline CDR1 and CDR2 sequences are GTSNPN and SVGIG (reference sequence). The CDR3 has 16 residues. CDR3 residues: CAWSVSGLAGGETQYF. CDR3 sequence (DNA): TGTGCCTGGAGTGTGTCGGGACTAGCGGGGGGAGAGACCCAGTACTTC.